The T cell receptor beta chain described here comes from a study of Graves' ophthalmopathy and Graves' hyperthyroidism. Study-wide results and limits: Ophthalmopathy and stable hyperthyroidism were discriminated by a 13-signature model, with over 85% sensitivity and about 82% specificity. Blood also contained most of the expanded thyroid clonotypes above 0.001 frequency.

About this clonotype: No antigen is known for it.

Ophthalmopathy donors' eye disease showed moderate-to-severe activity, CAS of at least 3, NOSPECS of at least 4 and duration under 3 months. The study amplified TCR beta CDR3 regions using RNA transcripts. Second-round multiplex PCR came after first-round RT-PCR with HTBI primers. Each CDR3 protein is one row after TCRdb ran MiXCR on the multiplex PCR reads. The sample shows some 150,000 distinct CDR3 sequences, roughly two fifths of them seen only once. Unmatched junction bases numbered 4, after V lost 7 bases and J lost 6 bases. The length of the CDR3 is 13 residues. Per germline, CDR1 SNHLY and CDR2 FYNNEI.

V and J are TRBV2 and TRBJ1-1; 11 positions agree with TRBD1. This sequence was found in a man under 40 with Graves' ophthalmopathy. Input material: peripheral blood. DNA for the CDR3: TGTGCCAGCACCGGACAGGGGGCCGCTGAAGCTTTCTTT. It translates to CASTGQGAAEAFF.